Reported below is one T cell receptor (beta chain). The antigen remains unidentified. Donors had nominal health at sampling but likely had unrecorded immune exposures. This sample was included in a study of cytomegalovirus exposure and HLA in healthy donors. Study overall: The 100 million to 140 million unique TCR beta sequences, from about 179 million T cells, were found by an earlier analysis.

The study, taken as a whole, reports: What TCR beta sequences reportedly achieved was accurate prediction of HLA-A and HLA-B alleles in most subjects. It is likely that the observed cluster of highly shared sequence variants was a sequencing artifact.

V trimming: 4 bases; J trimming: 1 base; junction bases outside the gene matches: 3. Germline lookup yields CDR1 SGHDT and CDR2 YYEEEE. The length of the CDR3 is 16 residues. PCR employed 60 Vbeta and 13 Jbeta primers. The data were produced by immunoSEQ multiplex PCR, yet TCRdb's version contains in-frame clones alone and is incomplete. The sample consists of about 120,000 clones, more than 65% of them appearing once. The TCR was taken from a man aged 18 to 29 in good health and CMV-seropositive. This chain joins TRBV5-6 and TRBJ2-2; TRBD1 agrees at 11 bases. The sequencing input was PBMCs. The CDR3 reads CASSRGQGVNTGELFF. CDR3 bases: TGTGCCAGCAGCAGGGGACAGGGGGTGAACACCGGGGAGCTGTTTTTT. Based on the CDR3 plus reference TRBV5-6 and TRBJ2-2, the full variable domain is DAGVTQSPTHLIKTRGQQVTLRCSPKSGHDTVSWYQQALGQGPQFIFQYYEEEERQRGNFPDRFSGHQFPNYSSELNVNALLLGDSALYLCASSRGQGVNTGELFFGEGSRLTVL.